This TCR beta chain appears in the sequencing data of a study of shared clonotypes between healthy human individuals. Study conclusions and caveats: Memory subsets had estimated richness that was generally smaller than that of naive subsets. Donors were few, which limited the genetic and exposure-history diversity represented.

Method: immunoSEQ multiplex PCR; TCRdb's copy keeps in-frame clones and lacks some. The sample lists some 1,400,000 clones, more than 95% occurring once. This CDR3 spans 17 amino acids. Trimming cost V 5 bases and J 4 bases; bases outside gene matches: 10. Germline assignment: CDR1 SGHTA and CDR2 FQGNSA. This clone was observed a single time. Its antigen remains unknown. This sequence originates from a young man in good health. Sequenced input: naive CD4+ T cells sorted from blood. Regarding subset: CD45RA+ positively selected. The chain recombines TRBV7-2 with TRBJ2-5; 13 nucleotides line up with TRBD2. The CDR3 here is CASSPGGLAGRGETQYF. DNA of the CDR3: TGTGCCAGCAGCCCCGGGGGACTAGCGGGGCGGGGAGAGACCCAGTACTTC.